This T cell receptor beta chain was identified during a study of blood T cell repertoires in COVID-19. The table came from immunoSEQ multiplex PCR; TCRdb's copy has only in-frame clones and leaves some out. The data show 70,000 or so clones, around four fifths seen once. Germline assignment: CDR1 SQVTM and CDR2 ANQGSEA. This CDR3 is 13 amino acids long. This chain connects TRBV29-1 to TRBJ2-3; the D gene is possibly TRBD1 (5 bases). The TCR sequence derives from a man aged 55 to 70 with COVID-19, enrolled during active disease. Sequencing used peripheral blood. CDR3 protein: CSSQDSATDTQYF. CDR3 nucleotides: TGCAGTAGCCAAGACAGTGCCACAGATACGCAGTATTTT.